This T cell receptor beta chain was captured by sequencing in a study of control samples from healthy donors and cancer patients. Clones were read by immunoSEQ multiplex PCR, and TCRdb kept only the in-frame ones, dropping some. This repertoire shows 100,000 to 150,000 clones, about 90% found once; its top ten account for roughly 2.1%. The germline gives CDR1 LGHDT, CDR2 YNNKEL (reference sequence). The CDR3 contains 16 residues. J was trimmed by 4 bases and V by 0 bases; bases with no gene match: 7. The origin of this receptor is a woman aged 45-65 years in good health. V is TRBV3-1 (or the pseudogene TRBV3-2) and J is TRBJ2-5; 8 bases map to TRBD2. Source material: blood. For the CDR3, the DNA is TGTGCCAGCAGCCAAGAACCGGGGGGGCTTGGAGAGACCCAGTACTTC. This encodes CASSQEPGGLGETQYF.